This T cell receptor (beta chain) is drawn from a study of human T cells and chemical hapten exposure. Across the whole study: Read at 6 days, the patch tests placed 0.01% DPC on the upper back. Slight volume differences across pooled libraries mainly accounted for varying per-sample TCR yields.

Regarding time point: pre-sensitization, week 0. Treatment defined: therapeutic diphenylcyclopropenone sensitization with weekly scalp DPC. CDR3 length equals 16 residues. Germline V CDR1 and CDR2: DFQATT, SNEGSKA (reference sequence). J gave up 0 bases and V 6 bases, and 9 bases lay outside the gene matches. Using its own MiXCR run on the RACE reads, TCRdb lists one record per CDR3 protein. The sample has around 180,000 distinct CDR3 sequences, roughly 30% seen once. The material sequenced was whole blood, taken in connection with sensitization to the hapten diphenylcyclopropenone (DPC). The chain links TRBV20-1 to TRBJ2-3; TRBD2 matches at 10 bases. This sequence originates from a woman younger than 45 with alopecia areata. Some clones in this sample may be carry-over from other donors' samples. CDR3 nucleotide sequence: TGCAGTGCAACTATCGTGACTAGCGGGAGCACAGATACGCAGTATTTT. Residues: CSATIVTSGSTDTQYF.